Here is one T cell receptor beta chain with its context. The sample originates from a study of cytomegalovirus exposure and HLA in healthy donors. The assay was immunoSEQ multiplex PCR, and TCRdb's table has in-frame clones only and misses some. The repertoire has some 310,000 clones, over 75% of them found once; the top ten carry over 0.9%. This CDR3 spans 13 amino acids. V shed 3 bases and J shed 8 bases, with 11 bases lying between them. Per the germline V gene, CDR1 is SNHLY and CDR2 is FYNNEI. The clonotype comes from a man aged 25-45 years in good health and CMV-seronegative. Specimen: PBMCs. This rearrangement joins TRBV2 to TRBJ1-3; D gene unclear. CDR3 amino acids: CASSDPGLYTIYF. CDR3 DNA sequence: TGTGCCAGCAGTGACCCGGGATTATACACCATATATTTT.